What follows describes a single T cell receptor (beta chain). Antigen unknown. Trimming stripped 4 bases from V and 6 bases from J, with 14 bases between. Germline CDR1 SGHDT, CDR2 YYEEEE. CDR3 length equals 14 residues. Sequencing used immunoSEQ multiplex PCR; TCRdb keeps in-frame clones, though not all of them. In the table there are 550,000 to 700,000 clones, about three quarters of which are singletons. The sample belongs to a study of shared clonotypes between healthy human individuals. Study-level points and caveats: Lower generation probabilities were found for non-shared clonotypes than for those shared by all four donors.

Sequencing used memory CD4+ T cells sorted from blood. As for subset: CD45RA-negative fraction. The sequence derives from a woman in her 30s in good health. J is TRBJ1-5 and V is TRBV5-6, with D possibly TRBD1 on 5 matching bases. DNA of the CDR3: TGTGCCAGCAGCAGTCAGGGAAGATTTCAGCCCCAGCATTTT. Amino acid sequence: CASSSQGRFQPQHF.